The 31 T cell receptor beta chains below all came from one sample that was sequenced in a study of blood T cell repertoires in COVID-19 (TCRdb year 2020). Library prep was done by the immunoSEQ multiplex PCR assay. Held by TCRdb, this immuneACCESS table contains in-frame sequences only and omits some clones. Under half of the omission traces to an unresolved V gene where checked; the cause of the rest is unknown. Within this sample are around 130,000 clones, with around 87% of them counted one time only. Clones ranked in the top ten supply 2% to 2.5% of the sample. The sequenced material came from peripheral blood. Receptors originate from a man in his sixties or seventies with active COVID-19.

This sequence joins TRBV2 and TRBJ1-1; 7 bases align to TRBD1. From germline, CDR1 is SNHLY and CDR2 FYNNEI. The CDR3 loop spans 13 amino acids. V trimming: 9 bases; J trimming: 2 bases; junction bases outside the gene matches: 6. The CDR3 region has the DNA TGTGCCAGTTGGGACAGTGAAAACACTGAAGCTTTCTTT. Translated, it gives CASWDSENTEAFF.

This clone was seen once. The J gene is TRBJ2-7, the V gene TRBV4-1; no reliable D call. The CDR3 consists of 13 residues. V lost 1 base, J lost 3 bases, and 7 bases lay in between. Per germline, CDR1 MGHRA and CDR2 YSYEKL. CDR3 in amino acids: CASSQVLSYEQYF. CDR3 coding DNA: TGCGCCAGCAGCCAAGTGTTGAGCTACGAGCAGTACTTC.

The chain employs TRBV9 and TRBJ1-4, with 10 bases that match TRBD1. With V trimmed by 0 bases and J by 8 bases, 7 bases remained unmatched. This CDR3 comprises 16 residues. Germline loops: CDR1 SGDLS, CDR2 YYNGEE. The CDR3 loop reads CASSVAPGTGDEKLFF. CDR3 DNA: TGTGCCAGCAGCGTAGCTCCTGGGACAGGGGACGAAAAACTGTTTTTT.

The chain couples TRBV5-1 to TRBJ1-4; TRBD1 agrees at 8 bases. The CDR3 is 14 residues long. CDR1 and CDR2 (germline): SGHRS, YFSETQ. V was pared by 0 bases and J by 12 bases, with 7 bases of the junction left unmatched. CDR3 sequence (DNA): TGCGCCAGCAGCTTGGACGGACAGGGAGGAGAACTGTTTTTT. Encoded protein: CASSLDGQGGELFF.

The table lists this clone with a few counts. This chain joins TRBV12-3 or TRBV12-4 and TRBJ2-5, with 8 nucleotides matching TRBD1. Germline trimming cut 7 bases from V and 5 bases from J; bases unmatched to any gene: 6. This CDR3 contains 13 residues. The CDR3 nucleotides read TGTGCCAGCACCGACAGGGGTCGGGAGACCCAGTACTTC. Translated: CASTDRGRETQYF.

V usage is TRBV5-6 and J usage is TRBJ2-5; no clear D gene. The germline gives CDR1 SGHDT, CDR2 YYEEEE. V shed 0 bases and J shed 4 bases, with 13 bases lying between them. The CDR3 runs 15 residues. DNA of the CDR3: TGTGCCAGCAGCTTGGAACGGTCCTTTTCAGAGACCCAGTACTTC. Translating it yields CASSLERSFSETQYF.

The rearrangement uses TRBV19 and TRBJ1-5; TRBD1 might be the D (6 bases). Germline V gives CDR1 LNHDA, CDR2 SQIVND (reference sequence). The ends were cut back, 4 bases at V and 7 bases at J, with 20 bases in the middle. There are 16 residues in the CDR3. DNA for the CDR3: TGTGCCAGTAGTACCCACGACACAGGGCTGTTACAGCCCCAGCATTTT. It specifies CASSTHDTGLLQPQHF. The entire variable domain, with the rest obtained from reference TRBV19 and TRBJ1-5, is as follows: DGGITQSPKYLFRKEGQNVTLSCEQNLNHDAMYWYRQDPGQGLRLIYYSQIVNDFQKGDIAEGYSVSREKKESFPLTVTSAQKNPTAFYLCASSTHDTGLLQPQHFGDGTRLSIL.

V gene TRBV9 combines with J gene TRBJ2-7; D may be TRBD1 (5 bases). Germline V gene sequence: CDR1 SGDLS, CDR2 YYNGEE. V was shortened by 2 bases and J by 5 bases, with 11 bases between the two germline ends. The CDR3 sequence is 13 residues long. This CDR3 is CASSVQGSHEQYF. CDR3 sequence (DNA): TGTGCCAGCAGCGTTCAGGGTAGCCACGAGCAGTACTTC. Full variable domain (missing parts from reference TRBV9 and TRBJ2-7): DSGVTQTPKHLITATGQRVTLRCSPRSGDLSVYWYQQSLDQGLQFLIQYYNGEERAKGNILERFSAQQFPDLHSELNLSSLELGDSALYFCASSVQGSHEQYFGPGTRLTVT.

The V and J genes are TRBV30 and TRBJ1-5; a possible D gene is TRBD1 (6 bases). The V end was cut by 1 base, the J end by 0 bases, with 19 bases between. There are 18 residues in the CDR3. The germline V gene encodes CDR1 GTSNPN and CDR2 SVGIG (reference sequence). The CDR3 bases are TGTGCCTGGAGTGCTCCCCCCCACAGGGTCTATAGCAATCAGCCCCAGCATTTT. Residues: CAWSAPPHRVYSNQPQHF.

The CDR3 nucleotides read TGTGCCAGCAGCTTAGCGATTGGGCTAGCGGGAGGATCCTACAATGAGCAGTTCTTC. It is translated as CASSLAIGLAGGSYNEQFF. The genes are TRBV7-9 and TRBJ2-1; 11 nucleotides line up with TRBD2. V dropped 0 bases and J dropped 1; count of bases not matched to a gene: 8. CDR1 and CDR2 from the germline V gene are SEHNR and FQNEAQ (reference sequence). The CDR3 spans 19 residues. Supplemented by reference TRBV7-9 and TRBJ2-1, the full variable domain reads DTGVSQNPRHKITKRGQNVTFRCDPISEHNRLYWYRQTLGQGPEFLTYFQNEAQLEKSRLLSDRFSAERPKGSFSTLEIQRTEQGDSAMYLCASSLAIGLAGGSYNEQFFGPGTRLTVL.

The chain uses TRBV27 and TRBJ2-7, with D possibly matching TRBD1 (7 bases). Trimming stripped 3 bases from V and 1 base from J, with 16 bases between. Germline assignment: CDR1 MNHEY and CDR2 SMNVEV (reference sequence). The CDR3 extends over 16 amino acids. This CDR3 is CASSLRGDRPSYEQYF. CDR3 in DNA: TGTGCCAGCAGTTTGAGGGGGGACAGACCATCCTACGAGCAGTACTTC.

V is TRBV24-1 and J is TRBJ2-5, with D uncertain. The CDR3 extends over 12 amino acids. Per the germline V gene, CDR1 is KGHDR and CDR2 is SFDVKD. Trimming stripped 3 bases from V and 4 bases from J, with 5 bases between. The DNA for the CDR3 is TGTGCCACCAGTGATGGGCGAGAGACCCAGTACTTC. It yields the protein CATSDGRETQYF.

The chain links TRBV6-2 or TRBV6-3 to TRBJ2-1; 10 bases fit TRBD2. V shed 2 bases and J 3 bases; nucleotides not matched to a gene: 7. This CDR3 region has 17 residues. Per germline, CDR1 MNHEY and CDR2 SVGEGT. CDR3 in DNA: TGTGCCAGCAGTTACCCGACTAGCGGGCGTTTCTACAATGAGCAGTTCTTC. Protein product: CASSYPTSGRFYNEQFF.

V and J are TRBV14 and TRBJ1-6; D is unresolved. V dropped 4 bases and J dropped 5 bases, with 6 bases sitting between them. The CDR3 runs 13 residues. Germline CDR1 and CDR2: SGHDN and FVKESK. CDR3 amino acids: CASSLRDNSPLHF. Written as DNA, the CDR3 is TGTGCCAGCAGCCTGAGAGATAATTCACCCCTCCACTTT.

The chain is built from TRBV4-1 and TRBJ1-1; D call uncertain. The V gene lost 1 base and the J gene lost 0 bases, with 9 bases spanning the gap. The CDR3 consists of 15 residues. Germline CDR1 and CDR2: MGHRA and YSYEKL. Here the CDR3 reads CASSQAPGVNTEAFF. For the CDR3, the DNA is TGCGCCAGCAGCCAAGCGCCGGGAGTGAACACTGAAGCTTTCTTT.

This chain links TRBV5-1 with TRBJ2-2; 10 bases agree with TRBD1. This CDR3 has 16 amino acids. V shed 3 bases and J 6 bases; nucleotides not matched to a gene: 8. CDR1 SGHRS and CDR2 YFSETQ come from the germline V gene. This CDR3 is CASSSNPGQGSGELFF. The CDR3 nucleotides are TGCGCCAGCAGCTCCAACCCGGGACAGGGGTCCGGGGAGCTGTTTTTT.

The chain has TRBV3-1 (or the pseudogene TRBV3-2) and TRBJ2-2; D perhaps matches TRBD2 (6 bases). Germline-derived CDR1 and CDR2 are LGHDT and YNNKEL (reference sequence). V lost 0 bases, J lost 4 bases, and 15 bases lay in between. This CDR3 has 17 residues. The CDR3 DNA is TGTGCCAGCAGCCAAGATTTCCGACTAGGGACCACCGGGGAGCTGTTTTTT. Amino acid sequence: CASSQDFRLGTTGELFF.

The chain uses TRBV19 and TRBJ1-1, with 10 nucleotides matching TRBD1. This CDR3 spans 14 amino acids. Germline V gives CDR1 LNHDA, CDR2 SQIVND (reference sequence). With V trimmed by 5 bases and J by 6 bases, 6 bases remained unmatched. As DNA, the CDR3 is TGTGCCAGTAGTTCGGACAGGGGGGGCGCTGAAGCTTTCTTT. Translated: CASSSDRGGAEAFF.

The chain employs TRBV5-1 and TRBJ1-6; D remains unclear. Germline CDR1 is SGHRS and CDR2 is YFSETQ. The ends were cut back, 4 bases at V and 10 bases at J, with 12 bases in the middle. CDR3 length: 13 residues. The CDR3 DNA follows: TGCGCCAGCAGCCGGGGTGAGGACTCACCCCTCCACTTT. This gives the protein CASSRGEDSPLHF.

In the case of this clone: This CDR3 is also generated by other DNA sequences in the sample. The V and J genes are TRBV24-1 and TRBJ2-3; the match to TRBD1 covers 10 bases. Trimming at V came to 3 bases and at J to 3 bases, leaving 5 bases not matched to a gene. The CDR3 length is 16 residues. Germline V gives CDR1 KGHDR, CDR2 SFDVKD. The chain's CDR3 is CATSDPRQGATDTQYF. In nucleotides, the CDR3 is TGTGCCACCAGTGATCCTAGACAGGGGGCAACAGATACGCAGTATTTT.

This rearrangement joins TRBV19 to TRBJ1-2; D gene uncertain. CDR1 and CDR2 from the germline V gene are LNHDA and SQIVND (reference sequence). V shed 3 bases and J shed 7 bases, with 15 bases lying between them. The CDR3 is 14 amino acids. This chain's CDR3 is CASSIIGGGGGYTF. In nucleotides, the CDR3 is TGTGCCAGTAGTATCATTGGAGGAGGAGGTGGCTACACCTTC.

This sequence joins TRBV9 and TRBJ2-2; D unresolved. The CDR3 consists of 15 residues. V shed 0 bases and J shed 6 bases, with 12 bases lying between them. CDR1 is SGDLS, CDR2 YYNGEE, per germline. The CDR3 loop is CASSVESLGAGELFF. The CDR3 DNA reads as TGTGCCAGCAGCGTAGAATCCCTAGGTGCCGGGGAGCTGTTTTTT.

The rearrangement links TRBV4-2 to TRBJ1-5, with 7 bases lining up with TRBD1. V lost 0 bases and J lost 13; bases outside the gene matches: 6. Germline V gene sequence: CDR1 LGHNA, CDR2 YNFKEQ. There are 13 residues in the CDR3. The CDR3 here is CASSQDSSDRQHF. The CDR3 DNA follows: TGTGCCAGCAGCCAAGATAGCTCGGACAGGCAGCATTTT.

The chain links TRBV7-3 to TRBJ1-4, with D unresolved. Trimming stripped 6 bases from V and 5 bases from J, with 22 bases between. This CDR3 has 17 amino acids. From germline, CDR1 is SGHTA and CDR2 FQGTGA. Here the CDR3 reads CASSQEGLGLLNEKLFF. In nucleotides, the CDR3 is TGTGCCAGCAGTCAAGAGGGCCTAGGGCTACTAAATGAAAAACTGTTTTTT.

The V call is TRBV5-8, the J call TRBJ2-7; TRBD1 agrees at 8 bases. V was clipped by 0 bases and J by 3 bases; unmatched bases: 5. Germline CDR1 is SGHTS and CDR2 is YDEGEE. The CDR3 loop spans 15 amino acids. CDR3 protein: CASSLAGQGLYEQYF. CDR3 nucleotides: TGTGCCAGCAGCTTGGCTGGACAGGGTCTCTACGAGCAGTACTTC.

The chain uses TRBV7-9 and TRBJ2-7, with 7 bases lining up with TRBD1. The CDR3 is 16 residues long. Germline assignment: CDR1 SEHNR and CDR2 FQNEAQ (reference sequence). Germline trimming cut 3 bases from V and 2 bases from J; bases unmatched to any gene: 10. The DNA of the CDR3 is TGTGCCAGCAGCTTGGACGACAGGGTATTCACCTACGAGCAGTACTTC. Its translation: CASSLDDRVFTYEQYF.

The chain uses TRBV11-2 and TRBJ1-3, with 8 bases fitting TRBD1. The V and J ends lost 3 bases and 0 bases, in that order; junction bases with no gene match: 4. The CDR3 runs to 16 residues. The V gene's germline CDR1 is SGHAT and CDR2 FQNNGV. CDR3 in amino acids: CASSLRGQGSGNTIYF. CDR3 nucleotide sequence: TGTGCCAGCAGCTTGAGAGGACAGGGCTCTGGAAACACCATATATTTT.

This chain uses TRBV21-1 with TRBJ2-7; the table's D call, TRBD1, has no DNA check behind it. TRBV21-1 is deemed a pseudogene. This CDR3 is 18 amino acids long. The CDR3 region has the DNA TGTGCCAGCAGCAACCCCGGACGGCCCCCGGGACAACTCTACGAGCAGTACTTC. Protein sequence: CASSNPGRPPGQLYEQYF.

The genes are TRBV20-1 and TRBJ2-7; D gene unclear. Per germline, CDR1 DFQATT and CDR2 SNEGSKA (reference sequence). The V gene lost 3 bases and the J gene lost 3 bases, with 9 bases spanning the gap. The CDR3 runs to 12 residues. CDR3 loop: CSASGQDYEQYF. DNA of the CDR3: TGCAGTGCTAGTGGCCAGGACTACGAGCAGTACTTC.

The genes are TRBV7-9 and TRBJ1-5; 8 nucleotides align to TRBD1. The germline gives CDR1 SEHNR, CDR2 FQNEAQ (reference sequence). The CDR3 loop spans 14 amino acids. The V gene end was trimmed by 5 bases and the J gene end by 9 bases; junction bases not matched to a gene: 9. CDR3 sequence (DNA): TGTGCCAGCAGCGCGGGACAGGCTGAGGGGCCCCAGCATTTT. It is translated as CASSAGQAEGPQHF.

The chain's CDR3 is CASSKVVRRLAGTYEQYF. The CDR3 bases are TGTGCCAGCAGCAAAGTAGTGCGTAGACTAGCGGGGACCTACGAGCAGTACTTC. V is TRBV21-1 and J is TRBJ2-7; TRBD2, the D gene given by the table, was not confirmed from the DNA. TRBV21-1 is noted as a pseudogene. The CDR3 has 18 amino acids.